One and the same sample provided the 18 T cell receptor beta chains below, sequenced in a study of blood T cell repertoires in COVID-19. Profiled with immunoSEQ multiplex PCR; TCRdb holds only in-frame clones, not every one. The sample lists some 69,000 clones, 80% to 85% seen once, with approximately 1.9% in the top ten. The sample was peripheral blood. The source is a woman aged 60-75 years with acute or convalescent COVID-19.

This rearrangement joins TRBV27 to TRBJ2-3; TRBD2 agrees at 13 bases. V was clipped by 4 bases and J by 5 bases; unmatched bases: 6. CDR3 size: 16 residues. The germline V gene encodes CDR1 MNHEY and CDR2 SMNVEV (reference sequence). The CDR3 region has the DNA TGTGCCAGCAGTTACACCGGGACTAGCGGGGTAGATACGCAGTATTTT. Its translation: CASSYTGTSGVDTQYF.

This clone was picked up a small number of times. The chain uses TRBV7-9 and TRBJ2-1; 8 nucleotides match TRBD1. The junction had 7 bases not matched to a gene; V was cut back by 6 bases and J by 9 bases. Germline-derived CDR1 and CDR2 are SEHNR and FQNEAQ (reference sequence). The CDR3 runs 13 residues. This CDR3 reads CASSQQGDGEQFF. The DNA of the CDR3 is TGTGCCAGCAGTCAACAGGGGGATGGTGAGCAGTTCTTC.

The chain couples TRBV4-2 to TRBJ1-4, with 7 bases identical to TRBD1. The CDR3 length is 19 residues. Germline lookup yields CDR1 LGHNA and CDR2 YNFKEQ. V gave up 5 bases and J gave up 0 bases; unmatched junction bases: 15. Written as DNA, the CDR3 is TGTGCCAGCAGCGGAAGTGGGACAGTCGACGGGCCAACTAATGAAAAACTGTTTTTT. Its protein is CASSGSGTVDGPTNEKLFF.

The rearrangement links TRBV3-1 (or the pseudogene TRBV3-2) to TRBJ2-5; D is undetermined. Per germline, CDR1 LGHDT and CDR2 YNNKEL (reference sequence). The CDR3 length is 12 residues. Trimming left V 3 bases short and J 4 bases short, with 6 bases between. The CDR3 coding sequence is TGTGCCAGCAGCCAGGCAGGAGAGACCCAGTACTTC. Amino acid sequence: CASSQAGETQYF.

The chain carries TRBV29-1 and TRBJ2-5, with D perhaps matching TRBD2 (5 bases). V dropped 6 bases and J dropped 3 bases, with 14 bases sitting between them. CDR3 length: 13 residues. Germline V CDR1 and CDR2: SQVTM, ANQGSEA. CDR3 coding DNA: TGCAGCGTAGCAACGAGAGCGGAAGAGACCCAGTACTTC. It encodes CSVATRAEETQYF.

This clone was counted once. The gene calls are TRBV2 and TRBJ1-3; possible D gene TRBD1, 5 bases. The CDR3 is 14 residues long. V dropped 6 bases and J dropped 7 bases, with 16 bases sitting between them. The germline V gene encodes CDR1 SNHLY and CDR2 FYNNEI. In nucleotides, the CDR3 is TGTGCCAGCAGCCCTACAGGTTCGGCTAACACCATATATTTT. As protein: CASSPTGSANTIYF. The entire variable domain, with the rest obtained from reference TRBV2 and TRBJ1-3, is as follows: EPEVTQTPSHQVTQMGQEVILRCVPISNHLYFYWYRQILGQKVEFLVSFYNNEISEKSEIFDDQFSVERPDGSNFTLKIRSTKLEDSAMYFCASSPTGSANTIYFGEGSWLTVV.

This CDR3 is CASTPGLVTEAFF. The CDR3 nucleotides read TGTGCCAGCACCCCAGGTTTGGTCACTGAAGCTTTCTTT. The rearrangement joins TRBV12-3 or TRBV12-4 to TRBJ1-1; D gene ambiguous. The CDR3 is 13 amino acids. V dropped 7 bases and J dropped 4 bases, with 13 bases sitting between them.

The chain recombines TRBV6-5 with TRBJ2-1; 12 nucleotides match TRBD2. V shed 9 bases, J shed 9 bases, and the junction held 9 bases outside the gene matches. Germline V lookup: CDR1 MNHEY, CDR2 SVGAGI. The CDR3 loop spans 14 amino acids. The CDR3 protein is CASSTSGRRSEQFF. The CDR3 coding sequence is TGTGCCAGTTCGACTAGCGGGAGAAGGAGTGAGCAGTTCTTC.

The rearrangement uses TRBV20-1 and TRBJ1-5, with D perhaps TRBD1 (6 bases). Germline CDR1 is DFQATT and CDR2 is SNEGSKA (reference sequence). This CDR3 comprises 15 residues. V lost 3 bases to trimming and J lost 3 bases, with 15 bases between them. The CDR3 region is CSASASTGHNQPQHF. The CDR3 DNA reads as TGCAGTGCTAGTGCCTCTACAGGGCACAATCAGCCCCAGCATTTT.

The genes are TRBV27 and TRBJ2-5, with 8 positions matching TRBD1. CDR1 and CDR2 from the germline V gene are MNHEY and SMNVEV (reference sequence). This CDR3 is 11 amino acids long. CDR3 sequence: CGTGRQETQYF. The CDR3 nucleotides read TGTGGGACAGGGCGGCAAGAGACCCAGTACTTC.

V usage is TRBV11-2 and J usage is TRBJ2-7; D unclear. In germline, CDR1 is SGHAT, CDR2 FQNNGV. The CDR3 contains 13 residues. V was pared by 0 bases and J by 2 bases, with 5 bases between. CDR3: CASSLDFPYEQYF. CDR3 bases: TGTGCCAGCAGCTTAGACTTTCCCTACGAGCAGTACTTC.

CDR3 sequence reads: CATSDLGLAGEGDTQYF. The CDR3, as DNA: TGTGCCACCAGTGATTTGGGACTAGCGGGAGAGGGAGATACGCAGTATTTT. The chain combines TRBV24-1 with TRBJ2-3; 13 bases line up with TRBD2. This CDR3 has 17 residues. After removal of 0 bases from V and 5 bases from J, the junction contained 4 bases not matched to a gene. Germline CDR1 KGHDR, CDR2 SFDVKD.

The chain combines TRBV5-1 with TRBJ2-3; TRBD2 matches at 11 bases. The germline V gene has CDR1 SGHRS and CDR2 YFSETQ. The CDR3 totals 15 residues. With 3 bases clipped from V and 4 bases from J, the junction kept 4 bases outside the gene matches. This chain's CDR3 is CASSSGTSGADTQYF. CDR3 in DNA: TGCGCCAGCAGCTCCGGGACTAGCGGCGCAGATACGCAGTATTTT.

The chain joins TRBV30 to TRBJ1-1; D unclear. The V gene lost 2 bases and the J gene lost 3 bases, with 7 bases spanning the gap. Per the germline V gene, CDR1 is GTSNPN and CDR2 is SVGIG (reference sequence). This CDR3 has 12 amino acids. The CDR3 DNA is TGTGCCTGGAGTCTTTCGGACACTGAAGCTTTCTTT. It encodes CAWSLSDTEAFF.

The chain recombines TRBV5-6 with TRBJ2-3, with TRBD2 matching 7 bases. CDR1 SGHDT and CDR2 YYEEEE come from the germline V gene. J gave up 3 bases and V 2 bases, and 3 bases lay outside the gene matches. The CDR3 covers 14 residues. Here the CDR3 DNA reads TGTGCCAGCAGCTTAGCGGGGAGGACAGATACGCAGTATTTT. It translates to CASSLAGRTDTQYF. The full variable domain, rest sourced from reference TRBV5-6 and TRBJ2-3, is DAGVTQSPTHLIKTRGQQVTLRCSPKSGHDTVSWYQQALGQGPQFIFQYYEEEERQRGNFPDRFSGHQFPNYSSELNVNALLLGDSALYLCASSLAGRTDTQYFGPGTRLTVL.

The chain employs TRBV29-1 and TRBJ1-2; 8 bases match TRBD1. Germline V gene sequence: CDR1 SQVTM, CDR2 ANQGSEA. The CDR3 contains 12 residues. V shed 5 bases, J shed 4 bases, and the junction held 3 bases outside the gene matches. The CDR3 coding sequence is TGCAGCGTTTCGACAGGGGCCTATGGCTACACCTTC. Protein: CSVSTGAYGYTF. Variable domain in full (rest from reference TRBV29-1 and TRBJ1-2): SAVISQKPSRDICQRGTSLTIQCQVDSQVTMMFWYRQQPGQSLTLIATANQGSEATYESGFVIDKFPISRPNLTFSTLTVSNMSPEDSSIYLCSVSTGAYGYTFGSGTRLTVV.

The chain recombines TRBV7-9 with TRBJ2-5; the D gene is possibly TRBD1 (5 bases). The CDR3 totals 18 residues. The germline gives CDR1 SEHNR, CDR2 FQNEAQ (reference sequence). The germline V and J ends were trimmed by 1 base and 2 bases, with 20 bases remaining between them. CDR3: CASSLGAGKKARQETQYF. The CDR3 DNA follows: TGTGCCAGCAGCTTAGGAGCAGGGAAGAAGGCTAGACAAGAGACCCAGTACTTC.

This rearrangement joins TRBV19 to TRBJ2-1, with a possible D match to TRBD2 (6 bases). V was cut by 1 base and J by 7 bases, with 17 bases left in between. Germline CDR1 is LNHDA and CDR2 is SQIVND (reference sequence). This CDR3 has 16 residues. The CDR3 is CASSIGPIGGMNEQFF. CDR3 DNA: TGTGCCAGTAGTATAGGTCCCATAGGAGGGATGAATGAGCAGTTCTTC.